This T cell receptor beta chain was identified in a study of blood T cells in healthy people across ages. Study observations and caveats: A roughly linear age-dependent decrease characterized TCR beta diversity per million T cells.

This clonotype showed up just a few times. Its antigen is currently unknown. With a J-beta primer mix and a sample-barcoded 5' primer, a second PCR ran about 7 to 12 cycles. Every cDNA molecule carried a tag from a template-switch adaptor bearing 12 random nucleotides. TCRdb analysed the 5' RACE reads with MiXCR anew, one entry per CDR3 protein. The sample lists 1 million or so distinct CDR3 sequences, under 55% seen once, with under 20% in the top ten. Germline V gives CDR1 DFQATT, CDR2 SNEGSKA (reference sequence). The V and J ends lost 3 bases and 2 bases, in that order; junction bases with no gene match: 10. This CDR3 contains 16 residues. Healthy Caucasian individuals from Russia aged about 6 to 90 were enrolled as donors.

This sequence joins TRBV20-1 and TRBJ2-3; TRBD2 agrees at 8 bases. What was sequenced was blood. This clonotype was obtained from a woman aged 55-70 years in good health. The CDR3 sequence: CSARRTRAGVTDTQYF. CDR3 bases: TGCAGTGCTAGGCGGACGAGAGCGGGAGTCACAGATACGCAGTATTTT.